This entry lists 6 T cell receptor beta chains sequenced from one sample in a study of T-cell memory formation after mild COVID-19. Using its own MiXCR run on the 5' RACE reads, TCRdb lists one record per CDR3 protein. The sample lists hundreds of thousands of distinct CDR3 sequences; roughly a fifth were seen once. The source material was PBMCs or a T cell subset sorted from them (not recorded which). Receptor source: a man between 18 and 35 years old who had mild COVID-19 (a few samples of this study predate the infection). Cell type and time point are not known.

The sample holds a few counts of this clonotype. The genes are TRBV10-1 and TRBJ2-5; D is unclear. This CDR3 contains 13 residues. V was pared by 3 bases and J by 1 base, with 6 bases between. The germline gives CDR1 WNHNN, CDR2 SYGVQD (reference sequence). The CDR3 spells CASSEGIQETQYF. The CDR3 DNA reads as TGCGCCAGCAGTGAAGGTATCCAAGAGACCCAGTACTTC.

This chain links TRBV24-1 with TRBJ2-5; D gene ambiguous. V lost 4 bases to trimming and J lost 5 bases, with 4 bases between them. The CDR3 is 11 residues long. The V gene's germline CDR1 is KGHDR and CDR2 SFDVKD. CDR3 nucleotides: TGTGCCACCAGTGAGTCTGAGACCCAGTACTTC. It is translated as CATSESETQYF.

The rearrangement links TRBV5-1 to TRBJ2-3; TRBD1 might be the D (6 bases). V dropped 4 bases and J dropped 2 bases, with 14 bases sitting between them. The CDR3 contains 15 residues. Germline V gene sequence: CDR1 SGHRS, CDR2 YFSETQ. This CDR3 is CASSTAAGATDTQYF. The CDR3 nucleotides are TGCGCCAGCAGCACGGCGGCAGGGGCCACAGATACGCAGTATTTT.

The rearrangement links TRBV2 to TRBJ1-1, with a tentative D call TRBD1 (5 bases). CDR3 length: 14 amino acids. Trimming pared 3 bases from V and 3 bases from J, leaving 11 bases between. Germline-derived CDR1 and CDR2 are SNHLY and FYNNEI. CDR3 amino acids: CASSEAGQDTEAFF. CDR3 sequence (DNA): TGTGCCAGCAGTGAGGCAGGGCAGGACACTGAAGCTTTCTTT.

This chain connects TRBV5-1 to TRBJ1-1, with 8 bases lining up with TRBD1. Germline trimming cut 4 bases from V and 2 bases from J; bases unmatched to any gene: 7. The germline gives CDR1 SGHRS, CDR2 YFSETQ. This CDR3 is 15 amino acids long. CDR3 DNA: TGCGCCAGCAGCGACCTGACAGGGGTTAACACTGAAGCTTTCTTT. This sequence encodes CASSDLTGVNTEAFF.

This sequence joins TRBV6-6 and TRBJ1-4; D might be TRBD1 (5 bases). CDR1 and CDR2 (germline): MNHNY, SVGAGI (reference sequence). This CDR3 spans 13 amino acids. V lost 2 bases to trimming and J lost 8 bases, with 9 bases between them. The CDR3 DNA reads TGTGCCAGCAGTTACGACGGGGGGGAAAAACTGTTTTTT. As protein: CASSYDGGEKLFF.